These T cell receptor beta chains were read from a single sample in a study of blood T cell repertoires in COVID-19. TCRdb keeps only in-frame clones here, not all; method: immunoSEQ multiplex PCR. The sample has hundreds of thousands of clones, 85% to 90% seen once. The specimen sequenced was PBMCs or T cells enriched from blood (not recorded which). The receptors here all came from a young man who had recovered from COVID-19. Both conserved end residues are part of each CDR3. A D gene is named only where the DNA matches it firmly. Not all rows give a size; the values are once, few, many and, for expanded clones, a class.

TRBD1	TRBV24-1	-	TRBJ1-2	TGTGCCACCAGTGAACCCGGGACAGGGTTTTTGAGCTACACCTTC	CATSEPGTGFLSYTF
TRBD1	TRBV5-4	-	TRBJ1-4	TGTGCCAGCAGTTCATCAGGGGGCTCTGAAAAACTGTTTTTT	CASSSSGGSEKLFF
TRBD2	TRBV5-1	-	TRBJ2-5	TGCGCCAGCAGCCCACCTAGCGGGAGTAGAGAGACCCAGTACTTC	CASSPPSGSRETQYF
-	TRBV28	-	TRBJ2-7	TGTGCCAGCAGTACCTCGGGACTCCTATCGGGGTACTTC	CASSTSGLLSGYF
-	TRBV19	-	TRBJ2-1	TGTGCCAGTAGTATACAGGGAAAGGAGCAGTTCTTC	CASSIQGKEQFF
-	TRBV28	-	TRBJ1-4	TGTGCCAGCAGCGTAGAAAGTGATAGGGGACTGAGTTTT	CASSVESDRGLSF
-	TRBV5-1	once	TRBJ2-3	TGCGCCAGCAGCTTGCCGGGACTCACAGATACGCAGTATTTT	CASSLPGLTDTQYF
TRBD2	TRBV5-5	-	TRBJ2-1	TGTGCCAGCAGCTTGTCTAGCGGGAGCAATGAGCAGTTCTTC	CASSLSSGSNEQFF
TRBD1	TRBV27	-	TRBJ1-2	TGTGCCAGCAGGTCATATCCCCGAACAGGGGATGGCTACACCTTC	CASRSYPRTGDGYTF
TRBD1	TRBV4-1	-	TRBJ2-7	TGCGCCAGCAGCCCGGACAGGGATTATATTTCCCTCATCAACGAGCAGTACTTC	CASSPDRDYISLINEQYF
TRBD1	TRBV3-1/TRBV3-2	few	TRBJ2-1	TGTGCCAGCAGCCTCGGGACAGGGCTCTACAATGAGCAGTTCTTC	CASSLGTGLYNEQFF
TRBD1	TRBV5-4	-	TRBJ1-2	TGTGCCAGCAGTGCCAGGGGGCTGTTATATGGCTACACCTTC	CASSARGLLYGYTF
TRBD1	TRBV9	-	TRBJ1-3	TGTGCCAGCAGCGGAAGACAGGGCACCTCTGGAAACACCATATATTTT	CASSGRQGTSGNTIYF
TRBD1	TRBV30	-	TRBJ2-1	TGTGCCTGGAGTGTACTTGGGACAGGGGTCTACAATGAGCAGTTCTTC	CAWSVLGTGVYNEQFF
-	TRBV2	few	TRBJ1-3	TGTGCCAGCAGTGAAAATAGGGGACAAACTGGAAACACCATATATTTT	CASSENRGQTGNTIYF
TRBD2	TRBV12-5	-	TRBJ2-1	TGTGCTAGTGGCCAATCCATGACTAGCGGGAGTAGTAATGAGCAGTTCTTC	CASGQSMTSGSSNEQFF
-	TRBV5-1	-	TRBJ1-2	TGCGCCAGCAGCTTGGCCTCAGAGGCTGGCTACACCTTC	CASSLASEAGYTF
-	TRBV11-2	-	TRBJ2-5	TGTGCCAGCAGTTTCCTCAGGGTCTCAGAGACCCAGTACTTC	CASSFLRVSETQYF
TRBD2	TRBV6-1	-	TRBJ2-7	TGTGCCAGCAGTGGAAAATGGGGGGGTAGTAAATACTACGAGCAGTACTTC	CASSGKWGGSKYYEQYF
-	TRBV6-5	-	TRBJ1-1	TGTGCCAGCAGTTACTCGCCCAGGGCGAACACTGAAGCTTTCTTT	CASSYSPRANTEAFF
-	TRBV7-2	-	TRBJ2-1	TGTGCCAGCAGCTTAGTTCTTCAGGTCTACAATGAGCAGTTCTTC	CASSLVLQVYNEQFF
-	TRBV25-1	-	TRBJ1-4	TGTGCCAGCAGCCTTTTGGACAGTCCTAATGAAAAACTGTTTTTT	CASSLLDSPNEKLFF
-	TRBV11-2	-	TRBJ1-2	TGTGCCAGCAGCCCCACAGTGAACTATGGCTACACCTTC	CASSPTVNYGYTF
TRBD2	TRBV6-5	few	TRBJ2-7	TGTGCCAGCAGATCCGGGACTAGCACATACGAGCAGTACTTC	CASRSGTSTYEQYF
-	TRBV29-1	-	TRBJ2-3	TGCAGCGTTGTTGGTCGGGATGGGTCGTGGGATTTT	CSVVGRDGSWDF
-	TRBV7-2	-	TRBJ1-4	TGTGCCAGCAGCTTAGGGGGGGGAGCTAATGAAAAACTGTTTTTT	CASSLGGGANEKLFF
-	TRBV28	once	TRBJ2-1	TGTGCCAGCAGTTCTTCAGGGGTGAGGTCCTACAATGAGCAGTTCTTC	CASSSSGVRSYNEQFF
TRBD1	TRBV7-8	-	TRBJ2-5	TGTGCCAGCAGCTTAAGTCGACAGGGGAATAGCGAGACCCAGTACTTC	CASSLSRQGNSETQYF
-	TRBV5-1	-	TRBJ2-2	TGCGCCAGCAGCGCGAGACGGGTGACCGGGGAGCTGTTTTTT	CASSARRVTGELFF
-	TRBV6-4	-	TRBJ2-3	TGTGCCAGCCCGCCGGCGGTTATCACAGATACGCAGTATTTT	CASPPAVITDTQYF
-	TRBV7-2	-	TRBJ2-3	TGTGCCAGCAGCTTACTTGGCTCTTTCACAGATACGCAGTATTTT	CASSLLGSFTDTQYF
-	TRBV2	-	TRBJ2-3	TGTGCCAGCCACACCGGGACACCTACCACAGATACGCAGTATTTT	CASHTGTPTTDTQYF
TRBD1	TRBV5-1	-	TRBJ1-2	TGCGCCAGCAGCTTGGTACAGGGGGGGATCAACTATGGCTACACCTTC	CASSLVQGGINYGYTF
-	TRBV4-1	-	TRBJ1-1	TGCGCCAGCAGCCAGGACAGTGAAGCTTTCTTT	CASSQDSEAFF
TRBD2	TRBV7-2	-	TRBJ2-7	TGTGCCAGCAGGCCCAGGGGACTAGGCTCCTACGAGCAGTACTTC	CASRPRGLGSYEQYF
TRBD2	TRBV18	-	TRBJ2-7	TGTGCCAGCTCACCCCAGTGGGGGGGGGACGAGCAGTACTTC	CASSPQWGGDEQYF
TRBD1	TRBV5-1	once	TRBJ1-3	TGCGCCAGCAGCCCGGGACAGGGGTCGGTAGGGAACACCATATATTTT	CASSPGQGSVGNTIYF
-	TRBV20-1	-	TRBJ1-2	TGCAGTGTCAGGGTGAATGGCTACACCTTC	CSVRVNGYTF
-	TRBV19	few	TRBJ2-2	TGTGCCAGTATCCCCAGCGTCCTCACCGGGGAGCTGTTTTTT	CASIPSVLTGELFF
-	TRBV28	-	TRBJ1-2	TGTGCCAGCTCCCCAGGAGGAAAAAACTATGGCTACACCTTC	CASSPGGKNYGYTF
-	TRBV24-1	-	TRBJ2-1	TGTGCCACCAGTGAGAAGGGGTCAAATGAGCAGTTCTTC	CATSEKGSNEQFF
TRBD2	TRBV3-1/TRBV3-2	-	TRBJ2-1	TGTGCCAGCAGCCTAGCGAGGGGAGGGAGGGCCTACAATGAGCAGTTCTTC	CASSLARGGRAYNEQFF
-	TRBV4-1	-	TRBJ1-3	TGCGCCAGCAGCCAAGCACAGCTCTCTGGAAACACCATATATTTT	CASSQAQLSGNTIYF
TRBD2	TRBV29-1	-	TRBJ2-7	TGCAGCGTCACAAAAGCCGGTAGCGGGAGCTACGAGCAGTACTTC	CSVTKAGSGSYEQYF
TRBD1	TRBV5-1	-	TRBJ1-1	TGCGCCAGCAGCTCGACAGGGGAACGGAACACTGAAGCTTTCTTT	CASSSTGERNTEAFF
TRBD1	TRBV6-6	-	TRBJ1-5	TGTGCCAGCACCCAGGTTCAGGGGGTTAGCAATCAGCCCCAGCATTTT	CASTQVQGVSNQPQHF
TRBD1	TRBV7-9	-	TRBJ1-2	TGTGCCAGCAGATCTACAGGGGCGACGAGTGGCTACACCTTC	CASRSTGATSGYTF
TRBD1	TRBV7-4	-	TRBJ2-7	TGTGCCAGCAGCGGACTGGGACAGGTTAGCTTCTACGAGCAGTACTTC	CASSGLGQVSFYEQYF
TRBD1	TRBV25-1	-	TRBJ1-2	TGTGCCAGCAGTGAGCCCCGGACAGGTGTTGGCTACACCTTC	CASSEPRTGVGYTF
-	TRBV10-1	-	TRBJ2-1	TGCGCCAGCAGTGAAAGCGGGTCCTACAATGAGCAGTTCTTC	CASSESGSYNEQFF
TRBD1	TRBV7-3	-	TRBJ1-1	TGTGCCAGCAGCTTAGGACAGGCGAACACTGAAGCTTTCTTT	CASSLGQANTEAFF
-	TRBV25-1	-	TRBJ2-7	TGTGCCAGCTATGATCCCCGGGGGACGGGGGAGCAGTACTTC	CASYDPRGTGEQYF
-	TRBV19	once	TRBJ1-2	TGTGCCAGTAGTATAGGGGAGGGCTATGGCTACACCTTC	CASSIGEGYGYTF
-	TRBV6-1	once	TRBJ1-2	TGTGCCAGCAGTGAAGCGGGTCAGGGAAGGACCTATGGCTACACCTTC	CASSEAGQGRTYGYTF
-	TRBV7-2	-	TRBJ1-4	TGTGCCAGCAGCTTATATCCAGGGATTGGGGAAAAACTGTTTTTT	CASSLYPGIGEKLFF
-	TRBV6-2/TRBV6-3	-	TRBJ2-1	TGTGCCAGCAGCTCCTACCCCGTGTACAATGAGCAGTTCTTC	CASSSYPVYNEQFF
TRBD1	TRBV5-1	-	TRBJ1-2	TGCGCCAGCAGCCCGGACAGGGACTATGGCTACACCTTC	CASSPDRDYGYTF
-	TRBV30	few	TRBJ2-4	TGTGCCTGTAACGACAGGAATAAAAACATTCAGTACTTC	CACNDRNKNIQYF
TRBD1	TRBV28	-	TRBJ2-2	TGTGCCAGCAGCCCCACGGGACAGGCTGCCACCGGGGAGCTGTTTTTT	CASSPTGQAATGELFF
-	TRBV12-2	-	TRBJ1-1	TGTGCAAGTCGCTCGCCCCCCCCGCGATGTTTGAGCACTGAAGCTTTCTTT	CASRSPPPRCLSTEAFF